These 19 T cell receptor beta chains originate from one sample sequenced in a study of blood T cell repertoires in COVID-19. Sequencing was performed with immunoSEQ multiplex PCR; in TCRdb, only in-frame clones are kept and a portion is missing. This sample carries roughly 250,000 clones, roughly four fifths of them seen once, and the ten largest clones take about 7.4%. Material for sequencing was peripheral blood. These receptors were collected from a woman aged 45-65 years with acute or convalescent COVID-19.

J is TRBJ2-3 and V is TRBV11-2; D remains ambiguous. Between the trimmed V and J ends, which lost 1 base and 3 bases, there was a span of 5 bases. There are 13 residues in the CDR3. CDR1 SGHAT and CDR2 FQNNGV come from the germline V gene. The CDR3 loop is CASSLGRTDTQYF. DNA for the CDR3: TGTGCCAGCAGCTTAGGTCGGACAGATACGCAGTATTTT. The whole variable domain, filled in from reference TRBV11-2 and TRBJ2-3, reads EAGVAQSPRYKIIEKRQSVAFWCNPISGHATLYWYQQILGQGPKLLIQFQNNGVVDDSQLPKDRFSAERLKGVDSTLKIQPAKLEDSAVYLCASSLGRTDTQYFGPGTRLTVL.

There are a few counts of this clone. This chain links TRBV5-1 with TRBJ2-1, with D possibly matching TRBD1 (6 bases). From germline, CDR1 is SGHRS and CDR2 YFSETQ. V was clipped by 6 bases and J by 3 bases, with 13 bases between them. The CDR3 is made up of 14 amino acids. This CDR3 is CASTTGMGYNEQFF. As DNA, the CDR3 is TGCGCCAGCACCACAGGGATGGGCTACAATGAGCAGTTCTTC.

Only one count was recorded for this clone. The DNA for the CDR3 is TGTGCCTGGGCCTTGGGGGGGGCTGCTTTCTTT. It yields the protein CAWALGGAAFF. The chain employs TRBV30 and TRBJ1-1, with a weak D call TRBD1 (6 bases). Germline assignment: CDR1 GTSNPN and CDR2 SVGIG (reference sequence). The CDR3 extends over 11 amino acids. V was pared by 5 bases and J by 11 bases, with 15 bases between. Full variable domain (remainder filled in from reference TRBV30 and TRBJ1-1): SQTIHQWPATLVQPVGSPLSLECTVEGTSNPNLYWYRQAAGRGLQLLFYSVGIGQISSEVPQNLSASRPQDRQFILSSKKLLLSDSGFYLCAWALGGAAFFGQGTRLTVV.

This chain uses TRBV19 with TRBJ2-7; 10 bases align to TRBD1. Trimming cost V 4 bases and J 2 bases; bases outside gene matches: 8. Looked up from germline, CDR1 is LNHDA and CDR2 is SQIVND (reference sequence). The length of the CDR3 is 16 residues. The CDR3 DNA sequence: TGTGCCAGTAGTACCAATAGAGGACAGGGGGCCTACGAGCAGTACTTC. It codes for CASSTNRGQGAYEQYF.

Of note for this clone: The same CDR3 arises from other DNA sequences in this sample as well. The CDR3 protein is CASSITGGDQPQHF. The CDR3 region has the DNA TGTGCCAGTAGTATAACTGGGGGGGATCAGCCCCAGCATTTT. This chain joins TRBV19 and TRBJ1-5; tentative D call: TRBD1 (5 bases). The V gene lost 2 bases and the J gene lost 5 bases, with 10 bases spanning the gap. CDR1 and CDR2 from the germline V gene are LNHDA and SQIVND (reference sequence). The CDR3 spans 14 residues. The full variable domain, its missing parts supplied by reference TRBV19 and TRBJ1-5, is DGGITQSPKYLFRKEGQNVTLSCEQNLNHDAMYWYRQDPGQGLRLIYYSQIVNDFQKGDIAEGYSVSREKKESFPLTVTSAQKNPTAFYLCASSITGGDQPQHFGDGTRLSIL.

The chain has TRBV11-2 and TRBJ2-5; D may be TRBD1 (5 bases). Germline CDR1 and CDR2: SGHAT and FQNNGV. This CDR3 is built from 14 residues. Deletions cut 6 bases from V and 4 bases from J, with 15 bases between. CDR3 residues: CASRKVGRGETQYF. CDR3 sequence (DNA): TGTGCCAGCAGAAAAGTGGGGCGCGGAGAGACCCAGTACTTC.

This clone showed up just a few times. The V call is TRBV18, the J call TRBJ2-2; 7 bases fit TRBD2. CDR3 length: 15 amino acids. V lost 0 bases and J lost 4; bases outside the gene matches: 2. CDR1 is KGHSH and CDR2 is LQKENI in the germline V gene. CDR3 residues: CASSPPGRGTGELFF. The DNA for the CDR3 is TGTGCCAGCTCACCACCAGGGAGGGGCACCGGGGAGCTGTTTTTT. Looking up the rest from reference TRBV18 and TRBJ2-2 gives the full variable domain: NAGVMQNPRHLVRRRGQEARLRCSPMKGHSHVYWYRQLPEEGLKFMVYLQKENIIDESGMPKERFSAEFPKEGPSILRIQQVVRGDSAAYFCASSPPGRGTGELFFGEGSRLTVL.

The V gene is TRBV9, the J gene TRBJ1-2; 8 bases line up with TRBD1. This CDR3 region has 15 residues. The V gene's germline CDR1 is SGDLS and CDR2 YYNGEE. After removal of 4 bases from V and 3 bases from J, the junction contained 8 bases not matched to a gene. CDR3 sequence: CASSTRQGFDYGYTF. CDR3 coding DNA: TGTGCCAGCAGCACAAGACAGGGGTTTGACTATGGCTACACCTTC.

This chain connects TRBV9 to TRBJ1-6, with TRBD1 matching 7 bases. This CDR3 has 15 amino acids. The V segment lost 4 bases and the J segment 5 bases; nucleotides outside the gene matches: 6. Germline CDR1 and CDR2: SGDLS and YYNGEE. The CDR3 protein is CASSSPTGNNSPLHF. CDR3 coding DNA: TGTGCCAGCAGCTCCCCGACAGGGAATAATTCACCCCTCCACTTT.

The chain combines TRBV7-2 with TRBJ2-1, with 8 positions matching TRBD2. With 2 bases clipped from V and 4 bases from J, the junction kept 4 bases outside the gene matches. CDR1 and CDR2 from the germline V gene are SGHTA and FQGNSA. The CDR3 extends over 15 amino acids. In DNA form, the CDR3 reads TGTGCCAGCAGCTTACCGCGGGGGGCGTACAATGAGCAGTTCTTC. Translating gives CASSLPRGAYNEQFF.

A single count supports this clone. The rearrangement joins TRBV5-1 to TRBJ2-5; 7 positions agree with TRBD2. CDR1 and CDR2 (germline): SGHRS, YFSETQ. CDR3 size: 14 residues. V lost 6 bases to trimming and J lost 5 bases; unmatched junction nucleotides: 10. Here the CDR3 DNA reads TGCGCCAGCACCTCGGGGGAGGGACGGGAGACCCAGTACTTC. This encodes CASTSGEGRETQYF.

The chain is built from TRBV6-1 and TRBJ2-1; TRBD2 might be the D (5 bases). CDR3 size: 15 residues. In germline, CDR1 is MNHNS, CDR2 SASEGT. Trimming pared 1 base from V and 4 bases from J, leaving 11 bases between. The CDR3 coding sequence is TGTGCCAGCAGTGAAGAAGGACTTATATACAATGAGCAGTTCTTC. Amino acids: CASSEEGLIYNEQFF.

This rearrangement joins TRBV6-2 or TRBV6-3 to TRBJ1-3, with D unclear. With 6 bases removed from V and 0 bases from J, the gap between germline ends came to 18 bases. The CDR3 has 17 residues. Germline V gene sequence: CDR1 MNHEY, CDR2 SVGEGT. The chain's CDR3 is CASSSGGLRFSGNTIYF. The CDR3 DNA follows: TGTGCCAGCAGCTCGGGAGGACTTCGATTCTCTGGAAACACCATATATTTT.

The gene calls are TRBV11-3 and TRBJ1-6; no clear D. The V end was cut by 5 bases, the J end by 4 bases, with 6 bases between. The germline V gene has CDR1 SGHNT and CDR2 YENEEA. The CDR3 runs 13 residues. In DNA form, the CDR3 reads TGTGCCAGCAGCGCCAGGTATAATTCACCCCTCCACTTT. Translation gives CASSARYNSPLHF.

The chain is built from TRBV5-1 and TRBJ2-5; 9 bases match TRBD1. The CDR3 loop spans 17 amino acids. CDR1 is SGHRS, CDR2 YFSETQ, per germline. V lost 0 bases to trimming and J lost 6 bases; unmatched junction nucleotides: 12. In DNA form, the CDR3 reads TGCGCCAGCAGCTTGGACCCCGGGACAGGGAGGGGGAAGACCCAGTACTTC. Its protein product is CASSLDPGTGRGKTQYF.

The chain uses TRBV15 and TRBJ2-7, with D unresolved. The CDR3 length is 13 residues. V shed 6 bases and J shed 1 base, with 10 bases lying between them. The germline CDR1 and CDR2 sequences are LNHNV and YYDKDF (reference sequence). The CDR3 sequence: CATRSQVSYEQYF. In nucleotides, the CDR3 is TGTGCCACCAGGAGTCAGGTTTCCTACGAGCAGTACTTC.

The rearrangement links TRBV2 to TRBJ2-3; TRBD2 might be the D (5 bases). The CDR3 is made up of 15 amino acids. The V gene's germline CDR1 is SNHLY and CDR2 FYNNEI. Trimming removed 1 base at V and 0 bases at J, with 8 bases between. The CDR3 bases are TGTGCCAGCAGTGAAGGAGGGCCGAGCACAGATACGCAGTATTTT. It translates to CASSEGGPSTDTQYF.

The chain has TRBV5-8 and TRBJ2-3; 7 bases align to TRBD2. V trimming: 0 bases; J trimming: 2 bases; junction bases outside the gene matches: 3. Germline V gene sequence: CDR1 SGHTS, CDR2 YDEGEE. The CDR3 extends over 15 amino acids. The CDR3 bases are TGTGCCAGCAGCTTGGGAGCGGGGTCCACAGATACGCAGTATTTT. Its translation is CASSLGAGSTDTQYF.

The chain links TRBV6-2 or TRBV6-3 to TRBJ2-6; TRBD1 aligns across 8 bases. After removal of 2 bases from V and 0 bases from J, the junction contained 6 bases not matched to a gene. From germline, CDR1 is MNHEY and CDR2 SVGEGT. This CDR3 contains 18 residues. For the CDR3, the DNA is TGTGCCAGCAGTTACACCGGGACAGGCGTCTCTGGGGCCAACGTCCTGACTTTC. Protein: CASSYTGTGVSGANVLTF.